This TCR beta chain was identified in a study of shared clonotypes between healthy human individuals. A word on this clone: What it binds is not known.

V gave up 1 base and J gave up 4 bases; unmatched junction bases: 6. Germline V gene lookup returns CDR1 SGDLS and CDR2 YYNGEE. The CDR3 contains 15 residues. Deep-level running was used for the assay. Sorted subsets were amplified in replicate PCRs using about 210 ng DNA, 30,000 to 35,000 T cell genomes. As processed by the authors: Filtering of immunoSEQ junctional sequences could not match full-length read filtering. Some clones are missing from TCRdb's copy, which holds only in-frame ones; the method was immunoSEQ multiplex PCR. V and J calls and clone size are those listed in that table; D and trimming were worked out from the DNA. This table has roughly 1,500,000 clones, around 98% appearing once. Study observations and caveats: Researchers found naive subsets generally carried larger estimated richness than memory subsets.

The genes are TRBV9 and TRBJ2-3; the match to TRBD2 covers 7 bases. This clonotype was sampled from a man between 25 and 39 years old in good health. Specimen: naive CD4+ T cells sorted from blood. Subset: CD45RA+ positively selected. CDR3 protein: CASSVRLAVSDTQYF. In DNA form, the CDR3 reads TGTGCCAGCAGCGTAAGGCTAGCGGTCTCAGATACGCAGTATTTT.